The sample holds a few counts of the clone carrying this T cell receptor beta chain. Its target is not known. This record belongs to a study of Tregs in tolerant kidney transplant recipients. Whole-study results and caveats: No direct test of biological reproducibility was done here.

Mixed chimerism was transient after nonmyeloablative marrow transplants from related graft donors. This table comes from immunoSEQ multiplex PCR, and its TCRdb copy is limited to in-frame clones, with some not included. In the table there are tens of thousands of clones, around nine tenths of which are singletons. This CDR3 contains 16 residues. Trimming cost V 1 base and J 0 bases, with 10 bases left between them. The germline V gene has CDR1 SGHTA and CDR2 FQGNSA. This sequence originates from a human patient who received a combined kidney and bone marrow transplant. The graft donor may account for some of the T cells. Specimen: CD4+ T cells from blood (PBMCs), collected 24 months after the transplant. The V gene is TRBV7-2, the J gene TRBJ1-3, with D possibly being TRBD1 (5 bases). CDR3 sequence: CASSLVGGDSGNTIYF. The CDR3, as DNA: TGTGCCAGCAGCTTAGTGGGAGGGGACTCTGGAAACACCATATATTTT.